These 12 T cell receptor beta chains originate from one sample sequenced in a study of sequential checkpoint blockade in melanoma. The treatment here: randomized to nivolumab then ipilimumab (arm A) or the reverse (arm B). Assay: immunoSEQ multiplex PCR; the TCRdb copy retains only in-frame clones and omits some. The table includes fewer than 11,000 clones, 55% to 85% detected once. Source: CD8+ T cells sorted from blood (inferred from file names), taken from a patient given nivolumab and ipilimumab in sequence. Receptor source: a human donor with melanoma.

The chain carries TRBV7-2 and TRBJ2-4; TRBD2 matches 9 bases. The ends lost 5 bases at V and 4 bases at J; junction bases unmatched: 9. The germline V gene encodes CDR1 SGHTA and CDR2 FQGNSA. The CDR3 length is 16 residues. The CDR3 here is CASSRMGLALKNIQYF. Written as DNA, the CDR3 is TGTGCCAGCAGCCGTATGGGACTAGCCCTTAAAAACATTCAGTACTTC.

Written as DNA, the CDR3 is TGTGCCAGCAGTCTAAGGACAGGGAGCGAGCAGTACTTC. Translation gives CASSLRTGSEQYF. This chain uses TRBV27 with TRBJ2-7, with 8 bases aligning to TRBD1. After removal of 5 bases from V and 6 bases from J, the junction contained 6 bases not matched to a gene. Germline assignment: CDR1 MNHEY and CDR2 SMNVEV (reference sequence). The CDR3 sequence is 13 residues long.

The CDR3 DNA follows: TGTGCCAGCAGTTTCGACAGATCAACTAATGAAAAACTGTTTTTT. It is translated as CASSFDRSTNEKLFF. This rearrangement joins TRBV6-6 to TRBJ1-4; D is possibly TRBD1 (5 bases). This CDR3 has 15 residues. CDR1 and CDR2 from the germline V gene are MNHNY and SVGAGI (reference sequence). V was cut by 4 bases and J by 0 bases, with 9 bases left in between.

Remarks on this clone: The sample contains more than one DNA sequence encoding this CDR3. The chain is built from TRBV9 and TRBJ2-2, with 10 nucleotides matching TRBD2. The CDR3 runs 15 residues. CDR1 is SGDLS and CDR2 is YYNGEE in the germline V gene. V lost 4 bases to trimming and J lost 1 base; unmatched junction nucleotides: 1. The CDR3 nucleotides read TGTGCCAGCAGCCGACTAGCGGGGAACACCGGGGAGCTGTTTTTT. The encoded protein is CASSRLAGNTGELFF.

This chain uses TRBV2 with TRBJ2-5; 11 bases align to TRBD2. The trim removed 5 bases at V and 3 bases at J, leaving 5 bases unmatched. Germline V gene sequence: CDR1 SNHLY, CDR2 FYNNEI. The CDR3 totals 15 residues. CDR3 sequence: CASSPPLAGEETQYF. CDR3 sequence (DNA): TGTGCCAGCAGTCCCCCACTAGCGGGAGAAGAGACCCAGTACTTC.

This rearrangement joins TRBV9 to TRBJ1-2; D is perhaps TRBD1 (6 bases). CDR3 length equals 14 residues. Germline-derived CDR1 and CDR2 are SGDLS and YYNGEE. V was clipped by 1 base and J by 3 bases, with 10 bases between them. CDR3 loop: CASSVFAGDYGYTF. CDR3 nucleotides: TGTGCCAGCAGCGTATTTGCAGGGGACTATGGCTACACCTTC.

This clone is labeled medium-sized (0.01 to 0.1%). V and J are TRBV6-6 and TRBJ2-3, with a possible D match to TRBD2 (5 bases). The CDR3 loop spans 15 amino acids. The V end was cut by 3 bases, the J end by 3 bases, with 13 bases between. CDR1 is MNHNY and CDR2 is SVGAGI in the germline V gene (reference sequence). This CDR3 is CASSYYRELTDTQYF. The CDR3 region has the DNA TGTGCCAGCAGTTATTATAGGGAGCTAACAGATACGCAGTATTTT.

The V call is TRBV7-6, the J call TRBJ2-7, with D perhaps matching TRBD2 (6 bases). Germline CDR1 reads SGHVS; CDR2 reads FNYEAQ. The CDR3 has 15 residues. V dropped 4 bases and J dropped 4 bases, with 17 bases sitting between them. The CDR3 DNA sequence: TGTGCCAGCAGCTCTATGGGGGGACTCTCATACGAGCAGTACTTC. Its translation is CASSSMGGLSYEQYF.

The sample holds a few counts of this clone. The chain couples TRBV9 to TRBJ2-5, with TRBD2 identical over 14 bases. The CDR3 length is 14 residues. With V trimmed by 3 bases and J by 12 bases, 7 bases remained unmatched. The germline gives CDR1 SGDLS, CDR2 YYNGEE. The DNA of the CDR3 is TGTGCCAGCAGCGCCGGGACTAGCGGGAGCCTCGAGTACTTC. Protein product: CASSAGTSGSLEYF.

In its sample, this clone was seen a few times. The V gene is TRBV10-3, the J gene TRBJ2-7, with 9 bases aligning to TRBD1. With 6 bases clipped from V and 3 bases from J, the junction kept 6 bases outside the gene matches. The CDR3 totals 14 residues. The germline CDR1 and CDR2 sequences are ENHRY and SYGVKD. The CDR3 loop reads CAIRPVGQGYEQYF. The CDR3, as DNA: TGTGCCATCAGGCCTGTGGGACAGGGCTACGAGCAGTACTTC.

This clone was recorded only once. The genes are TRBV30 and TRBJ1-1; 7 bases are shared with TRBD1. The CDR3 totals 13 residues. The V gene's germline CDR1 is GTSNPN and CDR2 SVGIG (reference sequence). J gave up 3 bases and V 3 bases, and 4 bases lay outside the gene matches. The CDR3 loop reads CAWRQGLHTEAFF. The CDR3 region has the DNA TGTGCCTGGAGACAGGGGCTGCACACTGAAGCTTTCTTT. The whole variable domain, filled in from reference TRBV30 and TRBJ1-1, reads SQTIHQWPATLVQPVGSPLSLECTVEGTSNPNLYWYRQAAGRGLQLLFYSVGIGQISSEVPQNLSASRPQDRQFILSSKKLLLSDSGFYLCAWRQGLHTEAFFGQGTRLTVV.

The chain has TRBV7-6 and TRBJ2-3; 8 bases are shared with TRBD2. Trimming removed 5 bases from V and 5 bases from J; junction bases left unmatched: 9. This CDR3 region has 15 residues. Germline V lookup: CDR1 SGHVS, CDR2 FNYEAQ. CDR3 bases: TGTGCCAGCAGCCCCCGGGGGGGCGGGGGAGATACGCAGTATTTT. Translation gives CASSPRGGGGDTQYF.